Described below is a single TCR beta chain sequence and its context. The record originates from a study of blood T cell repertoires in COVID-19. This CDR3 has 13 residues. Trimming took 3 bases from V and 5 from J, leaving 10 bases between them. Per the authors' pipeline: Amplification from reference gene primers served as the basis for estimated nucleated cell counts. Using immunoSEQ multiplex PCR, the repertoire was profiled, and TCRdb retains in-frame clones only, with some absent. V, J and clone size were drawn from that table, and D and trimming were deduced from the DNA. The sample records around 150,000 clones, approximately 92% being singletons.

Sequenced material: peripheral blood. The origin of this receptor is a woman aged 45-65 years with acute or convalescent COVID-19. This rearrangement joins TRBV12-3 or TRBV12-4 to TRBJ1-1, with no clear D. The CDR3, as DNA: TGTGCCAGCAGTTTGGCGGTTCGGACTGAAGCTTTCTTT. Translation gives CASSLAVRTEAFF.